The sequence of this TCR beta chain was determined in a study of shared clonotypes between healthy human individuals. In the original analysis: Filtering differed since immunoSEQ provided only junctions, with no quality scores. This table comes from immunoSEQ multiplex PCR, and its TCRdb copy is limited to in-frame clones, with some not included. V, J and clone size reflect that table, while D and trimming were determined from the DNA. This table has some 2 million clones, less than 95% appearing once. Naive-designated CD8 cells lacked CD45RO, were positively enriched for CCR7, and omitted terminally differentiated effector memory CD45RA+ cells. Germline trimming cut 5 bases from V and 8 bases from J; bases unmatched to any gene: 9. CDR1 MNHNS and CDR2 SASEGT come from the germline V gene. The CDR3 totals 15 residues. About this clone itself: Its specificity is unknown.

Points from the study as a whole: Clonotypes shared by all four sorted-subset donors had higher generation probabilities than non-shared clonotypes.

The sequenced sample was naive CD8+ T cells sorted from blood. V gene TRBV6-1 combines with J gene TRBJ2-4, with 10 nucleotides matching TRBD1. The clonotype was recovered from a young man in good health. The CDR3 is CASSRTGTGADIQYF. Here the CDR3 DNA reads TGTGCCAGCAGTCGCACCGGGACAGGGGCTGACATTCAGTACTTC.